This is a list of T cell receptor beta chains from one sample in a study of shared clonotypes between healthy human individuals. Generated by immunoSEQ multiplex PCR, the TCRdb table keeps only in-frame clones and is missing some. Seen here are around 2,000,000 clones, around 96% observed once, and the top ten hold approximately 1%. Sequenced input: naive CD8+ T cells sorted from blood. The origin of the receptors is a man aged 18 to 30 in good health. Each CDR3 is given with its conserved first and last residue. The D gene is left open where the match is weak.

14 | - | TRBJ2-7 | TRBV13 | CASSLEGVSYEQYF
16 | - | TRBJ1-6 | TRBV27 | CASSLSLWQGDSPLHF
13 | - | TRBJ2-7 | TRBV5-5 | CASSFGGSYEQYF
18 | - | TRBJ2-7 | TRBV9 | CASRGWAGPEFSSYEQYF
17 | - | TRBJ2-3 | TRBV13 | CASSSTLAEGGTDTQYF
13 | - | TRBJ1-2 | TRBV14 | CASSQDNYYGYTF
15 | - | TRBJ2-1 | TRBV11-3 | CASSLAGGLNNEQFF
15 | - | TRBJ1-6 | TRBV5-6 | CASSSEAGYISPLHF
15 | - | TRBJ2-5 | TRBV30 | CAWSSGEAGGETQYF
15 | - | TRBJ2-7 | TRBV30 | CAWSTTGGRGGEQYF
14 | TRBD2 | TRBJ2-1 | TRBV27 | CASSLSGGRNEQFF
15 | - | TRBJ2-7 | TRBV27 | CASSLFPGATYEQYF
13 | - | TRBJ2-7 | TRBV25-1 | CASSERSPYEQYF
14 | - | TRBJ2-5 | TRBV13 | CASSLRKPQETQYF
14 | - | TRBJ2-2 | TRBV4-2 | CASSQSYNTGELFF
14 | TRBD1 | TRBJ1-2 | TRBV4-3 | CASSPRDSNYGYTF
13 | - | TRBJ1-2 | TRBV7-2 | CASSLVSGYGYTF
16 | TRBD2 | TRBJ2-7 | TRBV27 | CASMASFGAGDYEQYF
16 | - | TRBJ2-7 | TRBV7-2 | CASSDPWTATNYEQYF
12 | - | TRBJ2-5 | TRBV29-1 | CSEGVMGETQYF
15 | - | TRBJ1-5 | TRBV21-1 | CASSSDLGENQPQHF
14 | - | TRBJ1-1 | TRBV27 | CASSVVGGNTEAFF
13 | - | TRBJ1-4 | TRBV5-1 | CASSLVGAEKLFF
16 | - | TRBJ2-3 | TRBV9 | CASSVSPLGSTDTQYF
16 | - | TRBJ1-5 | TRBV7-8 | CASSLDPGDSNQPQHF
13 | - | TRBJ2-7 | TRBV15 | CATSFGSSYEQYF
12 | - | TRBJ2-2 | TRBV6-5 | CASSTGSGELFF
14 | - | TRBJ1-3 | TRBV28 | CASSIPGTGNTIYF
12 | TRBD1 | TRBJ1-2 | TRBV29-1 | CSVATGGYGYTF
15 | - | TRBJ1-3 | TRBV5-6 | CASSFGSALSNTIYF
16 | TRBD2 | TRBJ2-7 | TRBV4-1 | CASSLRTSGGLWEQYF
17 | - | TRBJ2-6 | TRBV4-1 | CASSQERTISGANVLTF
14 | TRBD1 | TRBJ2-7 | TRBV6-5 | CASSHRDRPYEQYF
13 | - | TRBJ2-7 | TRBV9 | CASSPPQGYEQYF
14 | - | TRBJ1-2 | TRBV29-1 | CSVDTGLPFYGYTF
13 | - | TRBJ2-2 | TRBV27 | CASSYQGNEELFF
15 | - | TRBJ2-2 | TRBV2 | CASTPDRANTGELFF
14 | TRBD1 | TRBJ1-2 | TRBV7-9 | CASSRTGGEGGYTF
16 | - | TRBJ2-7 | TRBV11-2 | CASSLLPGLVSYEQYF
17 | - | TRBJ2-2 | TRBV4-1 | CASSQEWDTLNTGELFF
12 | TRBD2 | TRBJ2-1 | TRBV27 | CATGLAHSEQFF
11 | - | TRBJ1-1 | TRBV19 | CASLGDTEAFF
16 | TRBD1 | TRBJ1-1 | TRBV10-1 | CASSESTGLMNTEAFF
13 | - | TRBJ1-3 | TRBV19 | CASTQYRGNTIYF
16 | TRBD1 | TRBJ2-5 | TRBV25-1 | CASSVGTGGRLETQYF
13 | - | TRBJ2-7 | TRBV5-1 | CASSLEGSYEQYF
18 | - | TRBJ1-4 | TRBV4-1 | CASSQYSPNRLTNEKLFF
16 | TRBD2 | TRBJ2-3 | TRBV7-9 | CASSPEEVAGLDTQYF
13 | - | TRBJ2-2 | TRBV11-2 | CASSLYQAGELFF
12 | - | TRBJ2-1 | TRBV4-1 | CASSYGYNEQFF
13 | - | TRBJ2-7 | TRBV6-1 | CASSAGRYYEQYF
16 | - | TRBJ2-7 | TRBV5-1 | CASSLMTGALSYEQYF
17 | TRBD2 | TRBJ2-7 | TRBV7-2 | CASSLGLAGARFHEQYF